One sample yielded the 30 T cell receptor beta chains listed below, sequenced in a study of chemoradiotherapy in HPV16-positive cancers. Data came from immunoSEQ multiplex PCR; TCRdb stores just in-frame clones and leaves some out. The table has more than 12,000 clones, just over 90% seen once. The sample in question was blood, obtained from a patient who underwent chemoradiotherapy. The receptors were gathered from a human donor with HPV-associated anogenital cancer.

The V and J genes are TRBV5-6 and TRBJ2-5, with 9 bases that match TRBD1. The tail of the sequence fits TRBJ2-7 better, so the J call may be wrong. CDR1 SGHDT and CDR2 YYEEEE come from the germline V gene. CDR3 length equals 16 residues. The CDR3 region is CASSSTRDRATYEQYF. CDR3 DNA sequence: TGTGCCAGCAGCTCGACTCGGGACAGGGCTACCTACGAGCAGTACTTC.

This chain connects TRBV10-1 to TRBJ1-5; 12 nucleotides match TRBD1. The germline CDR1 and CDR2 sequences are WNHNN and SYGVQD (reference sequence). Losses at the gene ends were 7 bases for V and 6 bases for J; bases not matched to a gene: 28. The CDR3 length is 22 residues. The CDR3 spells CASTQQISRDRGRRTSGQPQHF. Here the CDR3 DNA reads TGCGCCAGCACCCAGCAGATTTCACGGGACAGGGGGCGCCGGACGAGCGGTCAGCCCCAGCATTTT.

The chain joins TRBV25-1 to TRBJ2-7, with D uncertain. Germline V gives CDR1 MGHDK, CDR2 SYGVNS. Trimming pared 4 bases from V and 0 bases from J, leaving 10 bases between. CDR3 length equals 14 residues. CDR3 nucleotide sequence: TGTGCCAGCAGTGGCGACGTTAGCTCCTACGAGCAGTACTTC. As protein: CASSGDVSSYEQYF.

The chain has TRBV7-9 and TRBJ1-2, with D possibly TRBD1 on 6 matching bases. With 3 bases removed from V and 2 bases from J, the gap between germline ends came to 10 bases. This CDR3 is built from 14 residues. Germline V gene lookup returns CDR1 SEHNR and CDR2 FQNEAQ (reference sequence). Here the CDR3 reads CASSFETGNYGYTF. CDR3 DNA: TGTGCCAGCAGCTTTGAGACAGGCAACTATGGCTACACCTTC.

The V gene is TRBV9, the J gene TRBJ1-1; a possible D gene is TRBD1 (6 bases). CDR1 and CDR2 (germline): SGDLS, YYNGEE. The V end lost 0 bases, the J end lost 1 base, and 13 bases lay between the germline ends. The CDR3 extends over 16 amino acids. The CDR3 spells CASSVAPGTPNTEAFF. Written as DNA, the CDR3 is TGTGCCAGCAGCGTAGCCCCCGGGACACCGAACACTGAAGCTTTCTTT.

V gene TRBV9 combines with J gene TRBJ1-6; the D is unclear. Germline CDR1 reads SGDLS; CDR2 reads YYNGEE. The CDR3 covers 15 residues. Trimming removed 2 bases from V and 2 bases from J, with 8 bases in between. This CDR3 is CASSVRAAYNSPLHF. The CDR3 nucleotides read TGTGCCAGCAGCGTCCGGGCTGCCTATAATTCACCCCTCCACTTT.

The V and J genes are TRBV5-6 and TRBJ1-5; perhaps TRBD1 as D (5 bases). Germline CDR1 is SGHDT and CDR2 is YYEEEE. The CDR3 length is 16 residues. The V and J ends lost 3 bases and 4 bases respectively, with 17 bases between them. DNA of the CDR3: TGTGCCAGCAGCTGGGGGGGGAACGTAAGAAATCAGCCCCAGCATTTT. Translating it yields CASSWGGNVRNQPQHF.

The chain uses TRBV4-1 and TRBJ1-5; D not certain. Trimming stripped 1 base from V and 3 bases from J, with 10 bases between. The CDR3 consists of 15 residues. The germline gives CDR1 MGHRA, CDR2 YSYEKL. The chain's CDR3 is CASSQVLGSNQPQHF. The CDR3 DNA reads TGCGCCAGCAGCCAAGTTTTAGGGTCCAATCAGCCCCAGCATTTT.

V is TRBV25-1 and J is TRBJ1-1; D is ambiguous. Trimming left V 3 bases short and J 11 bases short, with 16 bases between. The CDR3 is made up of 13 amino acids. Germline loops: CDR1 MGHDK, CDR2 SYGVNS. CDR3 coding DNA: TGTGCCAGCAGTGACCCCCCGAGGGTTCTGGCTTTCTTT. Translating gives CASSDPPRVLAFF.

CDR3 sequence: CASSDPNRKDTEAFF. CDR3 sequence (DNA): TGTGCCAGCAGTGACCCCAACAGGAAAGACACTGAAGCTTTCTTT. The chain carries TRBV6-1 and TRBJ1-1; weak D call: TRBD1 (5 bases). The germline V gene has CDR1 MNHNS and CDR2 SASEGT. The CDR3 is 15 amino acids. V lost 3 bases to trimming and J lost 3 bases, with 14 bases between them.

The chain carries TRBV5-4 and TRBJ2-2; no firm D call. The germline V gene encodes CDR1 SGHNT and CDR2 YYREEE (reference sequence). The CDR3 is 14 amino acids. Trimming left V 6 bases short and J 3 bases short, with 12 bases between. CDR3 amino acids: CASTGPADTGELFF. The CDR3 DNA reads as TGTGCCAGCACAGGTCCCGCGGACACCGGGGAGCTGTTTTTT.

Details on this clone: Other DNA sequences in this specimen translate into the identical CDR3. The V and J genes are TRBV9 and TRBJ2-1, with 8 bases fitting TRBD2. The trim removed 0 bases at V and 4 bases at J, leaving 3 bases unmatched. The CDR3 has 15 residues. Germline CDR1 reads SGDLS; CDR2 reads YYNGEE. In DNA form, the CDR3 reads TGTGCCAGCAGCGTAGGGAGCGGGGGATACAATGAGCAGTTCTTC. It codes for CASSVGSGGYNEQFF. The full variable domain, rest sourced from reference TRBV9 and TRBJ2-1, is DSGVTQTPKHLITATGQRVTLRCSPRSGDLSVYWYQQSLDQGLQFLIQYYNGEERAKGNILERFSAQQFPDLHSELNLSSLELGDSALYFCASSVGSGGYNEQFFGPGTRLTVL.

The CDR3 DNA sequence: TGTGCCAGCAGCTTAGATCTAAAGTCGGTGGAGACCCAGTACTTC. It yields the protein CASSLDLKSVETQYF. This chain joins TRBV11-2 and TRBJ2-5, with unresolved D. The CDR3 is 15 residues long. V shed 0 bases and J shed 5 bases, with 13 bases lying between them. Germline-derived CDR1 and CDR2 are SGHAT and FQNNGV.

The chain uses TRBV6-4 and TRBJ2-5, with D possibly being TRBD2 (5 bases). V shed 3 bases and J shed 4 bases, with 12 bases lying between them. CDR1 and CDR2 from the germline V gene are MRHNA and SNTAGT. The CDR3 is made up of 14 amino acids. In nucleotides, the CDR3 is TGTGCCAGCAGTGAAGGGTCGGGGTCAGAGACCCAGTACTTC. Translation gives CASSEGSGSETQYF.

V and J are TRBV5-1 and TRBJ2-5; no definite D call. Trimming shortened V by 0 bases and J by 4 bases, and 7 bases separated the two germline ends. Per the germline V gene, CDR1 is SGHRS and CDR2 is YFSETQ. There are 13 residues in the CDR3. CDR3 coding DNA: TGCGCCAGCAGCTTGGAGCTAGGAGAGACCCAGTACTTC. Amino acid sequence: CASSLELGETQYF.

V usage is TRBV4-2 and J usage is TRBJ2-1; 9 bases map to TRBD2. The CDR3 is made up of 16 amino acids. Trimming cost V 4 bases and J 9 bases; bases outside gene matches: 13. Germline assignment: CDR1 LGHNA and CDR2 YNFKEQ. CDR3: CASSPLGGGDVGEQFF. The DNA for the CDR3 is TGTGCCAGCAGCCCTTTGGGCGGGGGGGACGTAGGTGAGCAGTTCTTC.

The chain couples TRBV9 to TRBJ2-5; 12 nucleotides agree with TRBD2. The CDR3 covers 17 residues. V was pared by 3 bases and J by 2 bases, with 8 bases of the junction left unmatched. CDR1 is SGDLS, CDR2 YYNGEE, per germline. The CDR3 is CASSGTYTSGGQETQYF. In DNA form, the CDR3 reads TGTGCCAGCAGCGGAACCTACACTAGCGGGGGGCAAGAGACCCAGTACTTC.

The chain joins TRBV27 to TRBJ2-7; a weak D match, TRBD1 (5 bases). The CDR3 has 13 amino acids. Germline assignment: CDR1 MNHEY and CDR2 SMNVEV (reference sequence). Trimming removed 3 bases at V and 6 bases at J, with 12 bases between. The CDR3 reads CASSFTRVSEQYF. The CDR3 DNA follows: TGTGCCAGCAGTTTTACCAGGGTTTCCGAGCAGTACTTC.

V and J are TRBV4-1 and TRBJ2-3; the match to TRBD2 covers 11 bases. This CDR3 is 18 amino acids long. J lost 6 bases, V lost 3 bases, and 14 bases had no gene match. Germline CDR1 MGHRA, CDR2 YSYEKL. The CDR3 DNA reads as TGCGCCAGCAGCCAGAAAGATCATAGCGGGGGGGCCCCGGATACGCAGTATTTT. It is translated as CASSQKDHSGGAPDTQYF.

The genes are TRBV12-5 and TRBJ1-1; D ambiguous. The ends were cut back, 6 bases at V and 4 bases at J, with 12 bases in the middle. This CDR3 has 13 residues. Germline V lookup: CDR1 LGHNT, CDR2 FRNRAP. The CDR3, as DNA: TGTGCTAGTGGCCCCTACGTTGGCACTGAAGCTTTCTTT. The encoded protein is CASGPYVGTEAFF.

The J gene is TRBJ1-1, the V gene TRBV7-6; TRBD1 aligns across 7 bases. The CDR3 has 13 residues. The V gene's germline CDR1 is SGHVS and CDR2 FNYEAQ. The V and J ends lost 5 bases and 1 base, in that order; junction bases with no gene match: 1. The CDR3 here is CASSRQGNTEAFF. The CDR3 DNA follows: TGTGCCAGCAGCCGACAGGGGAACACTGAAGCTTTCTTT.

The V call is TRBV5-1, the J call TRBJ2-3; D possibly corresponds to TRBD1 (5 bases). Trimming shortened V by 0 bases and J by 5 bases, and 19 bases separated the two germline ends. Germline CDR1 is SGHRS and CDR2 is YFSETQ. The CDR3 extends over 17 amino acids. The CDR3 sequence: CASSLVRTQPWLDTQYF. The CDR3 bases are TGCGCCAGCAGCTTGGTAAGGACACAACCCTGGTTAGATACGCAGTATTTT. The full variable domain, its missing parts supplied by reference TRBV5-1 and TRBJ2-3, is KAGVTQTPRYLIKTRGQQVTLSCSPISGHRSVSWYQQTPGQGLQFLFEYFSETQRNKGNFPGRFSGRQFSNSRSEMNVSTLELGDSALYLCASSLVRTQPWLDTQYFGPGTRLTVL.

The chain couples TRBV5-1 to TRBJ1-2, with 9 bases identical to TRBD1. V gave up 1 base and J gave up 3 bases; unmatched junction bases: 1. This CDR3 spans 14 amino acids. Germline CDR1 SGHRS, CDR2 YFSETQ. The CDR3 region is CASSLWDRDYGYTF. The DNA of the CDR3 is TGCGCCAGCAGCTTGTGGGACAGGGACTATGGCTACACCTTC.

This chain connects TRBV7-9 to TRBJ2-3; D is uncertain. CDR1 SEHNR and CDR2 FQNEAQ come from the germline V gene (reference sequence). This CDR3 has 13 amino acids. V was cut by 3 bases and J by 3 bases, with 7 bases left in between. CDR3 region: CASSFEFTDTQYF. The CDR3 bases are TGTGCCAGCAGCTTTGAGTTTACAGATACGCAGTATTTT.

The chain links TRBV11-3 to TRBJ2-1, with unresolved D. The ends were cut back, 5 bases at V and 6 bases at J, with 17 bases in the middle. CDR1 is SGHNT and CDR2 is YENEEA in the germline V gene. The CDR3 has 15 amino acids. The CDR3 sequence is CASSRPPWGSNEQFF. The DNA for the CDR3 is TGTGCCAGCAGCCGTCCCCCCTGGGGATCCAATGAGCAGTTCTTC.

The CDR3 loop reads CASSSDRDYGYTF. The CDR3 bases are TGTGCCAGCAGCTCAGATAGGGACTATGGCTACACCTTC. The chain employs TRBV11-2 and TRBJ1-2; D is unresolved. The CDR3 extends over 13 amino acids. From germline, CDR1 is SGHAT and CDR2 FQNNGV. V lost 4 bases and J lost 3, with 9 bases in between.

The chain is built from TRBV21-1 and TRBJ1-2; TRBD1, as called in the table, went unchecked against the DNA. TRBV21-1 is labeled a pseudogene. This CDR3 region has 11 residues. CDR3 sequence reads: CASSKTGPSTF. The CDR3 DNA is TGTGCCAGCAGCAAGACAGGGCCATCCACCTTC.

The rearrangement joins TRBV2 to TRBJ2-5; weak D call: TRBD2 (5 bases). CDR3 length: 14 amino acids. Per the germline V gene, CDR1 is SNHLY and CDR2 is FYNNEI. Trimming stripped 1 base from V and 4 bases from J, with 10 bases between. CDR3 nucleotide sequence: TGTGCCAGCAGTGAAGGGAGAGAGGGAGAGACCCAGTACTTC. Amino acid sequence: CASSEGREGETQYF.

V gene TRBV7-2 combines with J gene TRBJ1-1, with D perhaps TRBD1 (6 bases). Between the trimmed V and J ends, which lost 2 bases and 5 bases, there was a span of 12 bases. This CDR3 region has 14 residues. CDR1 SGHTA and CDR2 FQGNSA come from the germline V gene. The CDR3 region has the DNA TGTGCCAGCAGCTTATCGGGGGGGCAGACTGAAGCTTTCTTT. It translates to CASSLSGGQTEAFF.

This clone was seen just once. The chain is built from TRBV6-5 and TRBJ1-3; D is unresolved. With 2 bases removed from V and 0 bases from J, the gap between germline ends came to 8 bases. Germline assignment: CDR1 MNHEY and CDR2 SVGAGI. This CDR3 has 15 amino acids. The CDR3 region has the DNA TGTGCCAGCAGTTACGATCGGTTCTCTGGAAACACCATATATTTT. It encodes CASSYDRFSGNTIYF.